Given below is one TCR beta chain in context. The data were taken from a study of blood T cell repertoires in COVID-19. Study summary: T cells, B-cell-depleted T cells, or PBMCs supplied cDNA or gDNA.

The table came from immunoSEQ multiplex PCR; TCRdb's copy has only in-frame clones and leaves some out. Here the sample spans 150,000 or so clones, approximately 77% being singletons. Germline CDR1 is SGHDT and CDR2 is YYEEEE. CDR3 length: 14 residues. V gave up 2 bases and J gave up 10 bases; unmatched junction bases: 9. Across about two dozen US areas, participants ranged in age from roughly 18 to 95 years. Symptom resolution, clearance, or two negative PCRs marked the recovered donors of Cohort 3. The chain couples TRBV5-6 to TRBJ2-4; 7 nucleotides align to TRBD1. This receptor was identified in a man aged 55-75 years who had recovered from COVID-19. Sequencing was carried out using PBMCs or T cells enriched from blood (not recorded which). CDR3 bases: TGTGCCAGCAGCTTCCAGGGGGTCTACGAGATTCAGTACTTC. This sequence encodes CASSFQGVYEIQYF.